The 22 T cell receptor beta chains below come from one sample, sequenced in a study of T-cell reconstitution after alpha-beta-depleted transplantation in children. Researchers prepared the TCRbeta library using unique molecular identifiers, the study reports. TCRdb passed the PCR reads through MiXCR, listing each CDR3 protein once. The sample yields under 100,000 distinct CDR3 sequences, 15% seen once. Sequenced here: PBMCs, mostly from graft donor cells, sampled 180 days after TCRalphabeta/CD19-depleted stem cell transplant. These TCRs come from a male patient under 10 years old who had a stem cell transplant for acute lymphoblastic leukemia, so the T cells may come from the graft donor.

This clonotype was seen a few times. The chain recombines TRBV3-1 with TRBJ1-1; TRBD1 might be the D (5 bases). CDR1 LGHDT and CDR2 YNNKEL come from the germline V gene (reference sequence). The V and J ends lost 0 bases and 12 bases respectively, with 8 bases between them. The CDR3 has 11 amino acids. CDR3 DNA: TGTGCCAGCAGCCAAGACAGGGCGTCTTTCTTT. Translating gives CASSQDRASFF.

This clonotype has just a few counts. The chain carries TRBV7-2 and TRBJ2-7, with D possibly matching TRBD2 (6 bases). The CDR3 spans 14 residues. The germline CDR1 and CDR2 sequences are SGHTA and FQGNSA. V lost 1 base and J 2 bases, leaving 9 bases between the germline ends. CDR3 sequence (DNA): TGTGCCAGCAGCTTAGGGGGGGTCACCTACGAGCAGTACTTC. Translating gives CASSLGGVTYEQYF.

This clonotype was seen only a few times. The chain carries TRBV27 and TRBJ2-2; D might be TRBD1 (5 bases). Trimming removed 10 bases at V and 0 bases at J, with 21 bases between. Per the germline V gene, CDR1 is MNHEY and CDR2 is SMNVEV (reference sequence). This CDR3 has 17 amino acids. For the CDR3, the DNA is TGTGCCACCGCGGATGGGGCACGTAGCCCGAACACCGGGGAGCTGTTTTTT. Translation gives CATADGARSPNTGELFF.

This clonotype turned up a few times. This chain links TRBV6-2 or TRBV6-3 with TRBJ2-1, with 9 bases that match TRBD1. With 6 bases clipped from V and 4 bases from J, the junction kept 7 bases outside the gene matches. Germline assignment: CDR1 MNHEY and CDR2 SVGEGT. The CDR3 sequence is 15 residues long. CDR3 in DNA: TGTGCCAGCAGCCTACCGGGACAGGGTTACAATGAGCAGTTCTTC. This codes for CASSLPGQGYNEQFF.

Only a few counts were recorded for this clonotype. The V call is TRBV7-8, the J call TRBJ1-4; the D gene is possibly TRBD1 (5 bases). Germline V lookup: CDR1 SGHVS, CDR2 FQNEAQ. This CDR3 spans 14 amino acids. V was trimmed by 5 bases and J by 8 bases, leaving 15 bases between them. The CDR3 region is CASSVGTWGEKLFF. CDR3 sequence (DNA): TGTGCCAGCAGCGTCGGGACTTGGGGGGAAAAACTGTTTTTT.

The V and J genes are TRBV5-1 and TRBJ2-1; TRBD1 agrees at 8 bases. This CDR3 spans 16 amino acids. Germline V gene sequence: CDR1 SGHRS, CDR2 YFSETQ. J lost 3 bases, V lost 0 bases, and 5 bases had no gene match. CDR3 amino acids: CASSLVWTGNYNEQFF. In DNA, the CDR3 is TGCGCCAGCAGCTTGGTGTGGACAGGGAACTACAATGAGCAGTTCTTC.

This clonotype was picked up a small number of times. The rearrangement joins TRBV10-3 to TRBJ1-1; D not certain. Trimming removed 3 bases from V and 1 base from J, with 9 bases in between. CDR3 length: 14 amino acids. Germline loops: CDR1 ENHRY, CDR2 SYGVKD. CDR3: CAISDVGKNTEAFF. CDR3 in DNA: TGTGCCATCAGTGATGTCGGAAAGAACACTGAAGCTTTCTTT.

The chain couples TRBV5-6 to TRBJ2-5; 12 bases map to TRBD2. The CDR3 is made up of 16 amino acids. The J segment lost 1 base and the V segment lost 2 bases, leaving 3 bases of the junction unmatched. CDR1 SGHDT and CDR2 YYEEEE come from the germline V gene. CDR3: CASSLTSGGPQETQYF. CDR3 sequence (DNA): TGTGCCAGCAGCTTAACTAGCGGGGGGCCCCAAGAGACCCAGTACTTC.

This clonotype occurred a few times. The CDR3 DNA is TGCGCCAGCCAGGGGCCCTACGAGCAGTACTTC. Protein sequence: CASQGPYEQYF. The chain carries TRBV10-2 and TRBJ2-7; D is perhaps TRBD1 (6 bases). Germline loops: CDR1 WSHSY, CDR2 SAAADI. The CDR3 runs to 11 residues. Trimming left V 8 bases short and J 2 bases short, with 7 bases between.

Only a few counts were recorded for this clonotype. The chain combines TRBV5-5 with TRBJ1-1; TRBD1 is a possible D gene (6 bases). The V end was cut by 0 bases, the J end by 10 bases, with 10 bases between. This CDR3 has 12 residues. The germline CDR1 and CDR2 sequences are SGHKS and YYEKEE (reference sequence). Here the CDR3 reads CASSLGQGTAFF. The CDR3 DNA sequence: TGTGCCAGCAGCTTGGGGCAGGGGACAGCTTTCTTT.

This clonotype was seen only a few times. This chain links TRBV12-3 or TRBV12-4 with TRBJ1-1, with no clear D. The CDR3 has 12 residues. With 7 bases removed from V and 0 bases from J, the gap between germline ends came to 6 bases. This CDR3 reads CASTNVNTEAFF. The CDR3 DNA reads TGTGCCAGCACAAACGTGAACACTGAAGCTTTCTTT.

The V gene is TRBV20-1, the J gene TRBJ2-1; D is ambiguous. Trimming pared 4 bases from V and 4 bases from J, leaving 20 bases between. From germline, CDR1 is DFQATT and CDR2 SNEGSKA (reference sequence). The CDR3 spans 16 residues. The CDR3 DNA reads TGCAGTGCTAAAGATTTGGACCTAGGCAGTTACAATGAGCAGTTCTTC. As protein: CSAKDLDLGSYNEQFF.

The chain recombines TRBV11-2 with TRBJ2-5; maybe TRBD2 (5 bases). V was shortened by 3 bases and J by 2 bases, with 13 bases between the two germline ends. Germline CDR1 SGHAT, CDR2 FQNNGV. This CDR3 region has 15 residues. CDR3 region: CASSLDSLQQETQYF. The CDR3 DNA reads TGTGCCAGCAGCTTGGACTCTCTACAGCAAGAGACCCAGTACTTC.

This clonotype has a handful of counts. This chain connects TRBV20-1 to TRBJ1-1; TRBD1 matches 7 bases. CDR3 length equals 13 residues. Germline V gene sequence: CDR1 DFQATT, CDR2 SNEGSKA (reference sequence). The V gene end was trimmed by 3 bases and the J gene end by 5 bases; junction bases not matched to a gene: 6. The CDR3 loop reads CSASARGRTEAFF. CDR3 sequence (DNA): TGCAGTGCTAGCGCGAGGGGGCGGACTGAAGCTTTCTTT.

The chain links TRBV20-1 to TRBJ1-1; a possible D gene is TRBD1 (6 bases). This CDR3 spans 13 amino acids. The germline V and J ends were trimmed by 4 bases and 5 bases, with 14 bases remaining between them. Germline V gene data show CDR1 as DFQATT and CDR2 as SNEGSKA (reference sequence). CDR3 region: CSANRGAETEAFF. The DNA for the CDR3 is TGCAGTGCTAACCGGGGGGCGGAAACTGAAGCTTTCTTT.

This clonotype was observed a few times. The CDR3 DNA reads TGTGCCAGCAGTTTTTCCTTATCAGGGGCGGATCAGCCCCAGCATTTT. Protein sequence: CASSFSLSGADQPQHF. V is TRBV27 and J is TRBJ1-5; D might be TRBD1 (6 bases). The CDR3 sequence is 16 residues long. Germline loops: CDR1 MNHEY, CDR2 SMNVEV (reference sequence). With 3 bases removed from V and 5 bases from J, the gap between germline ends came to 17 bases.

This clonotype was observed a handful of times. The rearrangement links TRBV7-9 to TRBJ2-7; TRBD2 might be the D (6 bases). Germline V gene data show CDR1 as SEHNR and CDR2 as FQNEAQ (reference sequence). Trimming shortened V by 2 bases and J by 5 bases, and 10 bases separated the two germline ends. This CDR3 comprises 13 residues. The CDR3, as DNA: TGTGCCAGCAGCTTATGGAGGGTTAACGAGCAGTACTTC. Protein: CASSLWRVNEQYF.

The chain joins TRBV27 to TRBJ2-1; 8 positions match TRBD1. CDR3 length: 14 amino acids. Trimming removed 2 bases from V and 6 bases from J; junction bases left unmatched: 3. Germline CDR1 is MNHEY and CDR2 is SMNVEV (reference sequence). CDR3 loop: CASSLGQGGNEQFF. DNA of the CDR3: TGTGCCAGCAGTTTAGGACAGGGTGGCAATGAGCAGTTCTTC.

The sample holds a few counts of this clonotype. This chain links TRBV3-1 with TRBJ1-3; D is unclear. V dropped 3 bases and J dropped 0 bases, with 12 bases sitting between them. The CDR3 runs to 16 residues. Germline-derived CDR1 and CDR2 are LGHDT and YNNKEL (reference sequence). CDR3 DNA sequence: TGTGCCAGCAGCCAGGAAGGGCCGGCCTCTGGAAACACCATATATTTT. Protein product: CASSQEGPASGNTIYF.

The chain uses TRBV6-1 and TRBJ1-1; D gene ambiguous. The CDR3 totals 15 residues. V dropped 5 bases and J dropped 5 bases, with 18 bases sitting between them. Germline CDR1 is MNHNS and CDR2 is SASEGT. Here the CDR3 DNA reads TGTGCCAGCAGTCTAAAAGCGGGAGGGAGGACTGAAGCTTTCTTT. Residues: CASSLKAGGRTEAFF.

The CDR3 DNA sequence: TGCAGTGCCCCGTTAGGGGGCACTGAAGCTTTCTTT. Residues: CSAPLGGTEAFF. This rearrangement joins TRBV20-1 to TRBJ1-1; D is perhaps TRBD1 (6 bases). Trimming left V 6 bases short and J 4 bases short, with 12 bases between. The CDR3 runs to 12 residues. Per the germline V gene, CDR1 is DFQATT and CDR2 is SNEGSKA (reference sequence).

Ten or more counts support this clonotype. The CDR3 is CSVDATESSYNEQFF. The CDR3 region has the DNA TGCAGCGTTGACGCGACAGAAAGCTCCTACAATGAGCAGTTCTTC. The chain uses TRBV29-1 and TRBJ2-1; possible D gene TRBD1, 5 bases. CDR3 length equals 15 residues. Trimming removed 3 bases at V and 0 bases at J, with 12 bases between. Germline lookup yields CDR1 SQVTM and CDR2 ANQGSEA.